A single T cell receptor (beta chain) is shown here with its context. The antigen is undetermined. V lost 6 bases and J lost 3, with 17 bases in between. The CDR3 has 15 residues. From germline, CDR1 is MDHEN and CDR2 SYDVKM. The naive CD8 population came from CD45RO-negative cells selected for CCR7, without terminally differentiated effector memory CD45RA+ cells. The sample originates from a study of shared clonotypes between healthy human individuals. Whole-study results and caveats: Sequencing depth was expected to affect clonotype sharing among donors. Between four donors, naive CD4 clonotypes were shared at a level of approximately 5%.

Researchers divided each subset's genomic DNA evenly across several immunoSEQ plates. Source study methods: For the immunoSEQ data, sequences were junction-only without quality scores, so filtering differed. Using immunoSEQ multiplex PCR, the repertoire was profiled, and TCRdb retains in-frame clones only, with some absent. V and J calls and clone size come straight from that table; D and trimming were deduced from the DNA. Of about 550,000 clones in the sample, 95% were seen once. The chain has TRBV28 and TRBJ1-2; tentative D call: TRBD1 (5 bases). Sequenced input: naive CD8+ T cells sorted from blood. The sequence was obtained from a young woman in good health. The CDR3 region is CASSTGLNPDYGYTF. The CDR3 DNA reads TGTGCCAGCAGCACAGGTCTCAACCCTGACTATGGCTACACCTTC.